This entry lists 6 T cell receptor beta chains sequenced from one sample in a study of blood T cell repertoires in COVID-19. Using immunoSEQ multiplex PCR, the repertoire was profiled, and TCRdb retains in-frame clones only, with some absent. The sample has roughly 64,000 clones; 65% to 85% are singletons. The sample comprised PBMCs or T cells enriched from blood (not recorded which). The receptors were gathered from a woman aged 55-70 years who had been exposed to COVID-19.

The chain employs TRBV14 and TRBJ2-1, with 7 positions matching TRBD2. Germline values: CDR1 SGHDN, CDR2 FVKESK. The length of the CDR3 is 14 residues. J was trimmed by 8 bases and V by 4 bases; bases with no gene match: 8. This CDR3 reads CASSLRDYIDEQFF. The CDR3 nucleotides read TGTGCCAGCAGCCTCCGGGACTATATAGATGAGCAGTTCTTC.

This clone was picked up a small number of times. The CDR3 region is CASSRSSGGPSYEQYF. The DNA of the CDR3 is TGTGCCAGCAGCCGGTCTAGCGGGGGCCCTTCCTACGAGCAGTACTTC. J is TRBJ2-7 and V is TRBV28; TRBD2 agrees at 10 bases. Germline V gives CDR1 MDHEN, CDR2 SYDVKM. V lost 6 bases, J lost 1 base, and 9 bases stayed unmatched. This CDR3 is built from 16 residues.

This chain uses TRBV14 with TRBJ2-3, with 11 nucleotides matching TRBD2. In germline, CDR1 is SGHDN, CDR2 FVKESK. V lost 5 bases and J lost 6; bases outside the gene matches: 7. This CDR3 is built from 15 residues. DNA for the CDR3: TGTGCCAGCAGCAATAGCGGGAGGGCCTGGGATACGCAGTATTTT. Its protein is CASSNSGRAWDTQYF.

The chain combines TRBV15 with TRBJ2-1; 8 nucleotides match TRBD2. Germline CDR1 reads LNHNV; CDR2 reads YYDKDF (reference sequence). Unmatched junction bases numbered 2, after V lost 0 bases and J lost 4 bases. The CDR3 sequence is 15 residues long. The CDR3 loop is CATSRERGGYNEQFF. The CDR3, as DNA: TGTGCCACCAGCAGAGAACGGGGGGGTTACAATGAGCAGTTCTTC.

The chain uses TRBV5-4 and TRBJ2-7; D perhaps matches TRBD2 (6 bases). From germline, CDR1 is SGHNT and CDR2 YYREEE (reference sequence). The CDR3 spans 14 residues. Trimming removed 4 bases at V and 2 bases at J, with 13 bases between. In DNA, the CDR3 is TGTGCCAGCAGCCGCGGGACTGCCACCTACGAGCAGTACTTC. Protein sequence: CASSRGTATYEQYF.

This clone showed up just a few times. The CDR3: CASSMSGGAADTQYF. The CDR3, as DNA: TGTGCCAGTAGTATGAGCGGGGGGGCGGCAGATACGCAGTATTTT. This chain connects TRBV19 to TRBJ2-3, with 10 nucleotides matching TRBD2. This CDR3 contains 15 residues. Germline CDR1 LNHDA, CDR2 SQIVND (reference sequence). After removal of 3 bases from V and 4 bases from J, the junction contained 4 bases not matched to a gene.